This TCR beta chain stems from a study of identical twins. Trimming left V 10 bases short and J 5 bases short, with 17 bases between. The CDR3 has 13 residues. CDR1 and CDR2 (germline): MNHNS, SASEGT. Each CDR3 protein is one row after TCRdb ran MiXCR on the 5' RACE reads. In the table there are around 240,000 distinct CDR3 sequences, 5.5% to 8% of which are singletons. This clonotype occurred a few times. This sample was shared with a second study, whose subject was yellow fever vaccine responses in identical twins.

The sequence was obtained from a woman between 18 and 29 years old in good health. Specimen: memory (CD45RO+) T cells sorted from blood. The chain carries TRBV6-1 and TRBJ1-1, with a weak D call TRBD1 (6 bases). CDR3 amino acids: CATLGGGRTEAFF. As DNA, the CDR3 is TGTGCCACCCTAGGGGGGGGCAGGACTGAAGCTTTCTTT.